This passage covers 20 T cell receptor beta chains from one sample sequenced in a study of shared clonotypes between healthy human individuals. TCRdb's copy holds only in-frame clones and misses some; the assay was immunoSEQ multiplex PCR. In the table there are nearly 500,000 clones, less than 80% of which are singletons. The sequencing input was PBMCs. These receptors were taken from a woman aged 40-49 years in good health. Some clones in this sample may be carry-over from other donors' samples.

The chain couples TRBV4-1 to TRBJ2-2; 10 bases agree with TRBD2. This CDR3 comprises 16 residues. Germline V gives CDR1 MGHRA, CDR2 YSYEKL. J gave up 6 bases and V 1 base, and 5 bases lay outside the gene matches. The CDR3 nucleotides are TGCGCCAGCAGCCAAGGGCTAGCGGGAGAAGCCGGGGAGCTGTTTTTT. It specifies CASSQGLAGEAGELFF.

The CDR3 region has the DNA TGTGCCAGCAGTTTATATGCGGGGGGCCCCAATCAGCCCCAGCATTTT. This translates into CASSLYAGGPNQPQHF. This chain uses TRBV28 with TRBJ1-5; possibly TRBD1 for D (6 bases). The ends were cut back, 1 base at V and 3 bases at J, with 13 bases in the middle. The CDR3 is made up of 16 amino acids. Per germline, CDR1 MDHEN and CDR2 SYDVKM. The full variable domain, completed using reference TRBV28 and TRBJ1-5, is DVKVTQSSRYLVKRTGEKVFLECVQDMDHENMFWYRQDPGLGLRLIYFSYDVKMKEKGDIPEGYSVSREKKERFSLILESASTNQTSMYLCASSLYAGGPNQPQHFGDGTRLSIL.

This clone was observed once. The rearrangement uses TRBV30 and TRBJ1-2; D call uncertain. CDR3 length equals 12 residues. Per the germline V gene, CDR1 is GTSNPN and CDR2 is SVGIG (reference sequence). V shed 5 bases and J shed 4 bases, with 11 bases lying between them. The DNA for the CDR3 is TGTGCCTGGCTGGACGGCGGCTATGGCTACACCTTC. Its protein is CAWLDGGYGYTF. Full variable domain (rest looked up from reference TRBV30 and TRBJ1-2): SQTIHQWPATLVQPVGSPLSLECTVEGTSNPNLYWYRQAAGRGLQLLFYSVGIGQISSEVPQNLSASRPQDRQFILSSKKLLLSDSGFYLCAWLDGGYGYTFGSGTRLTVV.

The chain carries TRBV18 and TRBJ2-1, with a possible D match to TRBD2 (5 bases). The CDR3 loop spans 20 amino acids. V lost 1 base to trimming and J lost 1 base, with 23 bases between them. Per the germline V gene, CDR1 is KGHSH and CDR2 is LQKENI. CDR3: CASSPQSDFGGSGSYNEQFF. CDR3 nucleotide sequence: TGTGCCAGCTCACCACAGTCCGACTTCGGTGGGAGTGGTTCCTACAATGAGCAGTTCTTC.

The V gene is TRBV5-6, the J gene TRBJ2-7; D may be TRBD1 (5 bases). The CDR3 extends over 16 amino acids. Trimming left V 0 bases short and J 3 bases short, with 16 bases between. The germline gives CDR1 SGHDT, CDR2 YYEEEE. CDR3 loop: CASSLAPTGLVYEQYF. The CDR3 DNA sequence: TGTGCCAGCAGCTTGGCTCCCACAGGTTTGGTCTACGAGCAGTACTTC.

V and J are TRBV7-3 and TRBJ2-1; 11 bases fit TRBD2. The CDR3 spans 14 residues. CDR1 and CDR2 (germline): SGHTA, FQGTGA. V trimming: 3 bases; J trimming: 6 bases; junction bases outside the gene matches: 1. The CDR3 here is CASSFSGGANEQFF. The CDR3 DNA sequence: TGTGCCAGCAGCTTTAGCGGGGGGGCCAATGAGCAGTTCTTC.

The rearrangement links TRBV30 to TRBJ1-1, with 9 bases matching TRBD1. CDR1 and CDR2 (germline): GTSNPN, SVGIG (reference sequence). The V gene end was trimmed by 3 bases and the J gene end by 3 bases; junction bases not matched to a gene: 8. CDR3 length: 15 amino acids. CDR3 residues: CAWSTLQGADTEAFF. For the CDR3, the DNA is TGTGCCTGGAGCACCCTACAGGGGGCGGACACTGAAGCTTTCTTT.

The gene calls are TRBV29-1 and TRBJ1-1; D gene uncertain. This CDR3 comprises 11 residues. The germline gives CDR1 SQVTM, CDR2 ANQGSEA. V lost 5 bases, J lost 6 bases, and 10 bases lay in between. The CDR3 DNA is TGCAGCGTTAATTTGGGCTCTGAAGCTTTCTTT. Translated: CSVNLGSEAFF.

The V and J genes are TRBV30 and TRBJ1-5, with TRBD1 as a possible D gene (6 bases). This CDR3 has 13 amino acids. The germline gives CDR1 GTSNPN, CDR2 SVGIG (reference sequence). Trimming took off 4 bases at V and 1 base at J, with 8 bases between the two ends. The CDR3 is CAWNGGSNQPQHF. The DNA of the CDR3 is TGTGCCTGGAACGGGGGCAGCAATCAGCCCCAGCATTTT.

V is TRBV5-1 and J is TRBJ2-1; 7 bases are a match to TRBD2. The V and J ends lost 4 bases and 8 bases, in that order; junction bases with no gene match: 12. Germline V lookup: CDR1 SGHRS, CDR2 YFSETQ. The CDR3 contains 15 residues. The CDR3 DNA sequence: TGCGCCAGCAGCCCCGGACTAGGAGCGTATGATGAGCAGTTCTTC. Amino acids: CASSPGLGAYDEQFF.

The CDR3 reads CAISKDQGNEQFF. In nucleotides, the CDR3 is TGTGCCATCTCAAAAGACCAGGGGAATGAGCAGTTCTTC. The chain couples TRBV10-3 to TRBJ2-1; possible D gene TRBD1, 6 bases. Germline-derived CDR1 and CDR2 are ENHRY and SYGVKD. The CDR3 sequence is 13 residues long. V was shortened by 8 bases and J by 7 bases, with 15 bases between the two germline ends.

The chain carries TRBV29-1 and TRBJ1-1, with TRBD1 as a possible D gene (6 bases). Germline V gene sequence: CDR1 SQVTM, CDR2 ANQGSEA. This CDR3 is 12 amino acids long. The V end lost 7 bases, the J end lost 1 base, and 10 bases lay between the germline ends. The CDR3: CSGGHGNTEAFF. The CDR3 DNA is TGCAGCGGGGGACACGGGAACACTGAAGCTTTCTTT.

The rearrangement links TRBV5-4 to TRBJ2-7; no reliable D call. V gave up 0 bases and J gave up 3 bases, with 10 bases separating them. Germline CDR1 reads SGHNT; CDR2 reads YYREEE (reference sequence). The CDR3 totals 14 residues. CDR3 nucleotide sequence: TGTGCCAGCAGCTTGGGGGGATTCCTCTACGAGCAGTACTTC. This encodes CASSLGGFLYEQYF.

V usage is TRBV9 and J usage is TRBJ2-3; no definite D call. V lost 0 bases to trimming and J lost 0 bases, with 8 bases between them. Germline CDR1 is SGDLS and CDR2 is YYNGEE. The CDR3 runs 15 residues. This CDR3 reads CASSVVGGSTDTQYF. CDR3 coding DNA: TGTGCCAGCAGCGTAGTCGGTGGGAGCACAGATACGCAGTATTTT.

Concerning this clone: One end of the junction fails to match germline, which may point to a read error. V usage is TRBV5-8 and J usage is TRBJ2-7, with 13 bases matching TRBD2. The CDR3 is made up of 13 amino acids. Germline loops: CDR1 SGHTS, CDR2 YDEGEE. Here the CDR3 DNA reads TGTGCCAGCAGCTCCGGGACTAGCGGGGTCTGGCCATTC. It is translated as CASSSGTSGVWPF.

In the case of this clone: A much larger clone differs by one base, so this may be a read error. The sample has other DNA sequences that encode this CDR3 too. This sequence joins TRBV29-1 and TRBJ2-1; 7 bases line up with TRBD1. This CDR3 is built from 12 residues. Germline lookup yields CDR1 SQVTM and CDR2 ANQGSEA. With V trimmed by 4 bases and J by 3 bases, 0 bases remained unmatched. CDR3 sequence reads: CSVGDSYNEQFF. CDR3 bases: TGCAGCGTTGGGGACAGCTACAATGAGCAGTTCTTC.

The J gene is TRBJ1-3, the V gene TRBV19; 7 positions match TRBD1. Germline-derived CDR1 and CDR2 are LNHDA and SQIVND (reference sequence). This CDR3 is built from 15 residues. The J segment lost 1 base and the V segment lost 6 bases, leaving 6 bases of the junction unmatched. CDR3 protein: CASSRTGESGNTIYF. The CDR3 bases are TGTGCCAGTAGCCGCACAGGGGAATCTGGAAACACCATATATTTT. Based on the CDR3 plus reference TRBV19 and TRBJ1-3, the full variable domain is DGGITQSPKYLFRKEGQNVTLSCEQNLNHDAMYWYRQDPGQGLRLIYYSQIVNDFQKGDIAEGYSVSREKKESFPLTVTSAQKNPTAFYLCASSRTGESGNTIYFGEGSWLTVV.

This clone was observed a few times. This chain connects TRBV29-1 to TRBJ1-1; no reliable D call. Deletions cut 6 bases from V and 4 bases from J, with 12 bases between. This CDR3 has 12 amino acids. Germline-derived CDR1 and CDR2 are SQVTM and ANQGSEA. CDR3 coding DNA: TGCAGCGTACTCACTAAGGGCACTGAAGCTTTCTTT. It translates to CSVLTKGTEAFF.

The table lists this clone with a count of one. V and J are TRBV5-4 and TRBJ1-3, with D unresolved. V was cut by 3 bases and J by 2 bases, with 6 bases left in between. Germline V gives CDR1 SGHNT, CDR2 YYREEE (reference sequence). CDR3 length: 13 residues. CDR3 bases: TGTGCCAGCAGCTCGATCGCTGGAAACACCATATATTTT. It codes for CASSSIAGNTIYF.

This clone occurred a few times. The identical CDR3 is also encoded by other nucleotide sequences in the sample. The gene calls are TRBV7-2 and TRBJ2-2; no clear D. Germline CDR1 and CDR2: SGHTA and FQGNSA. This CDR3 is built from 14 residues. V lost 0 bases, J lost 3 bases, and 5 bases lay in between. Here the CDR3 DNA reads TGTGCCAGCAGCTTAGCACGGGACACCGGGGAGCTGTTTTTT. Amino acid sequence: CASSLARDTGELFF.